Listed below are T cell receptor beta chains from one sample, sequenced in a study of blood T cell repertoires in COVID-19. The table came from immunoSEQ multiplex PCR; TCRdb's copy has only in-frame clones and leaves some out. The sample shows under 70,000 clones, about nine tenths of them seen only once. Specimen: peripheral blood. Source of these receptors: a woman aged 55-70 years with active or convalescent COVID-19. The CDR3 runs from the conserved cysteine through the conserved F or W. A D gene is named only where the DNA matches it firmly. Some rows have no size entry. The others give once, few or many, or a class for an expanded clone.

j_gene	abundance	d_gene	v_gene	CDR3nt	CDR3aa
TRBJ1-1	NA	TRBD1	TRBV5-1	TGCGCCAGCAGAGATGGGACAGGGGGCTTGGGATTTGGGGACACTGAAGCTTTCTTT	CASRDGTGGLGFGDTEAFF
TRBJ1-4	NA	TRBD1	TRBV5-1	TGCGCCAGCAGCCACACCGGGACAGGAGTTGAAAAACTGTTTTTT	CASSHTGTGVEKLFF
TRBJ1-5	NA	NA	TRBV30	TGTGCCTGGAGTCCCGAGGACGGGCCGGGGTGGCCCCAGCATTTT	CAWSPEDGPGWPQHF
TRBJ1-2	once	TRBD1	TRBV9	TGTGCCAGCAGCCCGAGACAGGGGGCAGATGGCTACACCTTC	CASSPRQGADGYTF
TRBJ1-6	NA	NA	TRBV12-3/TRBV12-4	TGTGCCAGCGGGGGACGGGGGGCACCCCTCCACTTT	CASGGRGAPLHF
TRBJ1-6	NA	NA	TRBV7-9	TGTGCCAGCAGCGTACAGGGAGCTTATAATTCACCCCTCCACTTT	CASSVQGAYNSPLHF
TRBJ1-6	NA	NA	TRBV18	TGTGCCAGCTCACCATCGACAGCCAGTAATTCACCCCTCCACTTT	CASSPSTASNSPLHF
TRBJ2-3	NA	NA	TRBV4-1	TGCGCCGCGACTAGACAGCAGCAAGAGGCCACAGATACGCAGTATTTT	CAATRQQQEATDTQYF
TRBJ1-5	NA	TRBD1	TRBV19	TGTGCCAGTAGTATCCCCGACAGGGGGAGAAATCAGCCCCAGCATTTT	CASSIPDRGRNQPQHF
TRBJ1-5	NA	NA	TRBV6-5	TGTGCCAGCAGTTACTCGGGGGGGGCAGGCCAGCCCCAGCATTTT	CASSYSGGAGQPQHF
TRBJ2-1	NA	TRBD2	TRBV9	TGTGCCAGCAGCGTGACGGCTAGCGGGGGGGCCAGTACGGCCAATGAGCAGTTCTTC	CASSVTASGGASTANEQFF
TRBJ1-3	NA	NA	TRBV7-8	TGTGCCAGCAGCCTTATAAACACCATATATTTT	CASSLINTIYF
TRBJ1-2	NA	NA	TRBV28	TGTGCCAGCAGTACAGCTAACTCTAACTATGGCTACACCTTC	CASSTANSNYGYTF
TRBJ1-2	NA	NA	TRBV28	TGTGCCAGCAGTTGGGGGGGGCGTTATGGCTACACCTTC	CASSWGGRYGYTF
TRBJ2-2	few	NA	TRBV7-2	TGTGCCAGCAGCTTAGTATCTAGCAAGTTAGCCGGGGAGCTGTTTTTT	CASSLVSSKLAGELFF
TRBJ2-7	NA	NA	TRBV28	TGTGCCAGCAGTTCCCAATACGAGCAGTACTTC	CASSSQYEQYF
TRBJ1-5	NA	NA	TRBV7-8	TGTGCCAGCAGCTTAGATTTGCGAGATCAGCCCCAGCATTTT	CASSLDLRDQPQHF
TRBJ2-2	NA	NA	TRBV19	TGTGCCAGTAGTATGTCCGGGGTACGCACCGGGGAGCTGTTTTTT	CASSMSGVRTGELFF
TRBJ2-3	NA	TRBD2	TRBV6-4	TGTGCCAGCAGTGACTCGGGACTAGCGGGGGCCCCAGATACGCAGTATTTT	CASSDSGLAGAPDTQYF
TRBJ1-5	NA	NA	TRBV7-3	TGTGCCAGCAGCTGGCTCAAGTTCAGAGAAGGGGTTTATAGCAATCAGCCCCAGCATTTT	CASSWLKFREGVYSNQPQHF
TRBJ2-7	NA	NA	TRBV5-6	TGTGCCAGCAGCGACTTGGACAGATCAACCTACGAGCAGTACTTC	CASSDLDRSTYEQYF
TRBJ1-3	NA	NA	TRBV28	TGTGCCAGCAGTTTGGCGGGCCCGGGAAACACCATATATTTT	CASSLAGPGNTIYF
TRBJ1-3	NA	NA	TRBV5-5	TGTGCCAGCAGCTTCTCTATCAGGGTAGAATCTGGAAACACCATATATTTT	CASSFSIRVESGNTIYF
TRBJ2-3	NA	TRBD2	TRBV10-1	TGCGCCAGCAGTGAGTCTCGGGTCGGGGGGACAGATACGCAGTATTTT	CASSESRVGGTDTQYF
TRBJ1-1	NA	TRBD1	TRBV30	TGTGCCTGGAGCTTCGGGACAGGGGTGAACACTGAAGCTTTCTTT	CAWSFGTGVNTEAFF
TRBJ2-3	NA	NA	TRBV4-1	TGCGCCAGCAGCCAAGCTCGGAGGGCTACCACAGATACGCAGTATTTT	CASSQARRATTDTQYF
TRBJ1-1	NA	NA	TRBV7-2	TGTGCCAGCAGCTTCACACAGGGCGGTGAAGCTTTCTTT	CASSFTQGGEAFF
TRBJ1-5	NA	NA	TRBV21-1	TGTGCCAGCAGCAGCGGGACAGGAAATCAGCCCCAGCATTTT	CASSSGTGNQPQHF
TRBJ2-5	NA	TRBD2	TRBV5-1	TGCGCCAGCAGCTTGGTCGGACTAGCGGGACAAGAGACCCAGTACTTC	CASSLVGLAGQETQYF
TRBJ2-5	NA	NA	TRBV14	TGTGCCAGCAGCCCTTCCGGGACAAAGAAGGAGACCCAGTACTTC	CASSPSGTKKETQYF
TRBJ2-3	NA	NA	TRBV5-4	TGTGCCAGCAGCTTGGGCTCGACAGGCACAGATACGCAGTATTTT	CASSLGSTGTDTQYF
TRBJ2-1	NA	NA	TRBV15	TGTGCCACCCCCGGGGTCCTACCGAATGAGCAGTTCTTC	CATPGVLPNEQFF
TRBJ2-5	NA	TRBD2	TRBV4-1	TGCGCCAGCAGCCAAGTGCAGCGGGACGGACAAGAGACCCAGTACTTC	CASSQVQRDGQETQYF
TRBJ2-3	NA	TRBD2	TRBV30	TGTGCCTGGAATCCCATAGCGGGAGGGCCGGATACGCAGTATTTT	CAWNPIAGGPDTQYF
TRBJ2-3	NA	NA	TRBV10-1	TGCGCCAGCAGCCCCGACTGGAACACAGATACGCAGTATTTT	CASSPDWNTDTQYF
TRBJ2-5	NA	TRBD1	TRBV30	TGTGCCTGGGACAGGGCCTCGGAGACCCAGTACTTC	CAWDRASETQYF
TRBJ2-7	NA	NA	TRBV4-1	TGCGCCAGCAGCCAAGTTCCGGCTAGCTCCTACGAGCAGTACTTC	CASSQVPASSYEQYF
TRBJ2-7	NA	TRBD1	TRBV28	TGTGCCAGCAGTTTAAGGCCCGGGACAGGTTTCTTC	CASSLRPGTGFF
TRBJ1-2	NA	NA	TRBV28	TGTGCCAGCAGTCGCGGGACTTACCGCTATAACTATGGCTACACCTTC	CASSRGTYRYNYGYTF
TRBJ1-2	NA	TRBD1	TRBV19	TGTGCCAGTGGTCCCGGGACAGGGTTTGGTGGCTACACCTTC	CASGPGTGFGGYTF
TRBJ1-6	NA	TRBD1	TRBV12-3/TRBV12-4	TGTGCCAGCAGAGCGACAGGGCTCTCACCCCTCCACTTT	CASRATGLSPLHF
TRBJ1-5	NA	NA	TRBV28	TGTGCCAGCAGTAACAGGTTTCTCAATCAGCCCCAGCATTTT	CASSNRFLNQPQHF
TRBJ2-2	NA	NA	TRBV5-1	TGCGCCAGCAGCTTGGCCGGAGGGAGAACCGGGGAGCTGTTTTTT	CASSLAGGRTGELFF
TRBJ2-4	NA	NA	TRBV7-9	TGTGCCAGCAGCTTGTCCGGGGGAAACATTCAGTACTTC	CASSLSGGNIQYF
TRBJ1-1	NA	NA	TRBV5-1	TGCGCCAGCAGCCCCCTCGGGGGATTCCAAGCTTTCTTT	CASSPLGGFQAFF
TRBJ2-3	NA	TRBD2	TRBV30	TGTGCCTGGACTGAAATCGGGAGGACGCAGTATTTT	CAWTEIGRTQYF
TRBJ2-5	NA	NA	TRBV3-1/TRBV3-2	TGTGCCAGCAGCCAAGCCAGCGGTCAAGAGACCCAGTACTTC	CASSQASGQETQYF
TRBJ1-5	once	NA	TRBV28	TGTGCCAGCAGTTTAACCGACGGGAGGAGAAATCAGCCCCAGCATTTT	CASSLTDGRRNQPQHF
TRBJ2-3	NA	TRBD2	TRBV7-2	TGTGCCAGCAGCTTTGGACTAGCGGCAGATACGCAGTATTTT	CASSFGLAADTQYF
TRBJ2-7	once	NA	TRBV28	TGTGCCAGCAGTACAGGGAGGGTGGACGAGCAGTACTTC	CASSTGRVDEQYF
TRBJ1-1	NA	NA	TRBV29-1	TGCAGCGTTGATAGGACAGATTCTGAAGCTTTCTTT	CSVDRTDSEAFF
TRBJ2-1	NA	TRBD2	TRBV10-3	TGTGCCATCAGTGTAGGTATAGCGGGAGGGCTTGGCAATGAGCAGTTCTTC	CAISVGIAGGLGNEQFF
TRBJ2-3	NA	NA	TRBV28	TGTGCCAGCAGCGGGTCCAGAGATACGCAGTATTTT	CASSGSRDTQYF
TRBJ1-1	NA	NA	TRBV28	TGTGCCAGCCTACCCCCCCGGCCGGGAGGGAACACTGAAGCTTTCTTT	CASLPPRPGGNTEAFF
TRBJ2-5	NA	TRBD1	TRBV7-6	TGTGCCAGCAGCTTACAAGAGACAGGGGGCCCGGCGTCGGCCCAGTACTTC	CASSLQETGGPASAQYF